This T cell receptor beta chain was retrieved from a study of shared clonotypes between healthy human individuals. TCRdb's table, derived via immunoSEQ multiplex PCR, lists solely in-frame clones and lacks some. The data show some 2,500,000 clones, just under 95% seen once. V lost 6 bases to trimming and J lost 2 bases, with 17 bases between them. Germline CDR1 and CDR2: ENHRY and SYGVKD. This CDR3 is 17 amino acids long. This sequence was found in a man between 18 and 29 years old in good health. Some clones in this sample may be carry-over from other donors' samples. The chain combines TRBV10-3 with TRBJ2-6; D is unresolved. The sequenced sample was naive CD4+ T cells from PBMCs. Subset described: CD45RA+ positively selected. The DNA of the CDR3 is TGTGCCATCAGCGACCCAGGAAGGGTGACTGGGGCCAACGTCCTGACTTTC. Amino acids: CAISDPGRVTGANVLTF.